This passage covers 24 T cell receptor beta chains from one sample sequenced in a study of early T cells in non-severe SARS-CoV-2 infection. TCRdb re-derived calls from the 5' RACE reads in MiXCR, one entry per CDR3 protein. The sample carries about 67,000 distinct CDR3 sequences, around 10% recorded once. Sequencing was done on a sample of whole blood. The receptors shown here come from an adult who was a healthcare worker with PCR-confirmed SARS-CoV-2 infection or an uninfected control (not recorded which).

The rearrangement joins TRBV7-3 to TRBJ2-3; no definite D call. With 1 base removed from V and 2 bases from J, the gap between germline ends came to 10 bases. The CDR3 is made up of 15 amino acids. In germline, CDR1 is SGHTA, CDR2 FQGTGA. The CDR3 coding sequence is TGTGCCAGCAGCTTAAACTTACCCCCCACAGATACGCAGTATTTT. Its translation: CASSLNLPPTDTQYF.

This clonotype occurred many times. This chain connects TRBV4-1 to TRBJ1-2; 10 nucleotides align to TRBD1. Germline CDR1 and CDR2: MGHRA and YSYEKL. V was clipped by 3 bases and J by 5 bases; unmatched bases: 9. CDR3 length: 16 amino acids. This CDR3 is CASSHRGTGVFYGYTF. In DNA form, the CDR3 reads TGCGCCAGCAGCCATCGCGGGACAGGGGTTTTTTATGGCTACACCTTC.

This clonotype was counted at least ten times. CDR3 DNA sequence: TGTGCCAGCAGCCGTGAAAACGGAGGGACCCAGTACTTC. This encodes CASSRENGGTQYF. The V gene is TRBV11-2, the J gene TRBJ2-5; D possibly corresponds to TRBD2 (5 bases). Trimming cost V 5 bases and J 7 bases, with 14 bases left between them. CDR3 length equals 13 residues. Germline-derived CDR1 and CDR2 are SGHAT and FQNNGV.

The V gene is TRBV5-1, the J gene TRBJ2-2, with D possibly being TRBD1 (5 bases). The CDR3 covers 14 residues. V dropped 5 bases and J dropped 0 bases, with 8 bases sitting between them. Germline-derived CDR1 and CDR2 are SGHRS and YFSETQ. The CDR3 loop is CASRRTSNTGELFF. Written as DNA, the CDR3 is TGCGCCAGCAGACGGACATCGAACACCGGGGAGCTGTTTTTT. Full variable domain (missing parts from reference TRBV5-1 and TRBJ2-2): KAGVTQTPRYLIKTRGQQVTLSCSPISGHRSVSWYQQTPGQGLQFLFEYFSETQRNKGNFPGRFSGRQFSNSRSEMNVSTLELGDSALYLCASRRTSNTGELFFGEGSRLTVL.

The rearrangement joins TRBV7-8 to TRBJ2-3; D unclear. Germline-derived CDR1 and CDR2 are SGHVS and FQNEAQ. V lost 4 bases and J 2 bases, leaving 10 bases between the germline ends. The CDR3 runs 14 residues. The CDR3 coding sequence is TGTGCCAGCAGCTGGGGTTCGACCACAGATACGCAGTATTTT. This codes for CASSWGSTTDTQYF.

In this sample, this clonotype turned up many times. This rearrangement joins TRBV19 to TRBJ1-2; possible D gene TRBD1, 5 bases. Germline V gives CDR1 LNHDA, CDR2 SQIVND (reference sequence). The CDR3 sequence is 13 residues long. Trimming took off 3 bases at V and 2 bases at J, with 7 bases between the two ends. CDR3 bases: TGTGCCAGTAGTATGAGGACAAACTATGGCTACACCTTC. Its protein is CASSMRTNYGYTF.

This clonotype was detected a few times. The chain has TRBV10-3 and TRBJ2-1, with D unresolved. V was pared by 10 bases and J by 4 bases, with 8 bases between. This CDR3 spans 11 amino acids. Germline CDR1 and CDR2: ENHRY and SYGVKD. CDR3 bases: TGTGCCACAGGCGGTTACAATGAGCAGTTCTTC. Translated: CATGGYNEQFF.

About this clonotype itself: Possible read error: a much larger clone is one base away. CDR3 sequence (DNA): TGTGCCAGTAGTATGATTTCAGCGGGAGACAATGAGCGGTTCTTC. Translated, it gives CASSMISAGDNERFF. The chain joins TRBV19 to TRBJ2-1; 8 bases map to TRBD2. This CDR3 is 15 amino acids long. CDR1 LNHDA and CDR2 SQIVND come from the germline V gene (reference sequence).

This clonotype was seen only a few times. The rearrangement links TRBV29-1 to TRBJ2-5; no reliable D call. From germline, CDR1 is SQVTM and CDR2 ANQGSEA. This CDR3 has 12 amino acids. V was shortened by 7 bases and J by 4 bases, with 13 bases between the two germline ends. CDR3 loop: CSARAYAETQYF. CDR3 in DNA: TGCAGCGCCCGAGCGTACGCAGAGACCCAGTACTTC. Together with reference TRBV29-1 and TRBJ2-5, the CDR3 gives the full variable domain: SAVISQKPSRDICQRGTSLTIQCQVDSQVTMMFWYRQQPGQSLTLIATANQGSEATYESGFVIDKFPISRPNLTFSTLTVSNMSPEDSSIYLCSARAYAETQYFGPGTRLLVL.

To note about this clonotype: A much larger clonotype is one base distant, so this may be a read error. The gene calls are TRBV5-1 and TRBJ1-4; the D gene is possibly TRBD1 (5 bases). Germline CDR1 reads SGHRS; CDR2 reads YFSETQ. CDR3 size: 14 residues. The CDR3 is CTSSRGVPNEKLFF. The CDR3, as DNA: TGCACCAGCAGCCGAGGGGTCCCTAATGAAAAACTGTTTTTT.

This clonotype was counted ten times or more. The rearrangement joins TRBV20-1 to TRBJ1-1; D is possibly TRBD1 (6 bases). Germline assignment: CDR1 DFQATT and CDR2 SNEGSKA (reference sequence). Trimming stripped 6 bases from V and 1 base from J, with 18 bases between. The CDR3 runs to 15 residues. In DNA, the CDR3 is TGCAGTGCGAACAGGGTAAGGAGCACGAACACTGAAGCTTTCTTT. Translated, it gives CSANRVRSTNTEAFF.

In its sample, this clonotype was seen many times. V gene TRBV7-9 combines with J gene TRBJ2-5, with a tentative D call TRBD2 (5 bases). The CDR3 totals 16 residues. Trimming left V 4 bases short and J 2 bases short, with 17 bases between. Germline lookup yields CDR1 SEHNR and CDR2 FQNEAQ (reference sequence). CDR3 sequence: CASSSTKWTSQETQYF. The CDR3 DNA sequence: TGTGCCAGCAGCTCCACAAAATGGACTTCTCAAGAGACCCAGTACTTC.

This clonotype was picked up a small number of times. This chain uses TRBV6-1 with TRBJ1-5; 10 positions agree with TRBD1. V lost 6 bases, J lost 0 bases, and 14 bases stayed unmatched. The germline gives CDR1 MNHNS, CDR2 SASEGT. This CDR3 is 19 amino acids long. CDR3: CASRPAPGQGKDSNQPQHF. The CDR3 DNA is TGTGCCAGCAGACCCGCCCCGGGACAGGGGAAGGATAGCAATCAGCCCCAGCATTTT.

V gene TRBV10-3 combines with J gene TRBJ2-3; 9 bases match TRBD2. The CDR3 has 15 residues. V lost 2 bases to trimming and J lost 3 bases; unmatched junction nucleotides: 3. Germline lookup yields CDR1 ENHRY and CDR2 SYGVKD. CDR3: CAISELAGLTDTQYF. Here the CDR3 DNA reads TGTGCCATCAGTGAGCTAGCGGGGTTGACAGATACGCAGTATTTT.

This clonotype was detected ten times or more. The chain employs TRBV30 and TRBJ1-4; no reliable D call. The V gene lost 3 bases and the J gene lost 7 bases, with 15 bases spanning the gap. The CDR3 is made up of 14 amino acids. Germline CDR1 GTSNPN, CDR2 SVGIG (reference sequence). The CDR3 loop is CAWRPSGLSEKLFF. CDR3 DNA: TGTGCCTGGAGGCCCTCGGGGTTGAGTGAAAAACTGTTTTTT.

This clonotype was found many times. CDR3 sequence: CSVEDSGTGGYEQYF. The DNA for the CDR3 is TGCAGCGTTGAAGATTCCGGGACAGGGGGTTACGAGCAGTACTTC. The chain combines TRBV29-1 with TRBJ2-7; 11 bases map to TRBD1. Germline V lookup: CDR1 SQVTM, CDR2 ANQGSEA. This CDR3 contains 15 residues. The junction had 5 bases not matched to a gene; V was cut back by 0 bases and J by 4 bases.

This clonotype has a handful of counts. The chain couples TRBV15 to TRBJ2-3; 12 bases align to TRBD2. With 4 bases clipped from V and 0 bases from J, the junction kept 5 bases outside the gene matches. The CDR3 runs 17 residues. Germline V gene data show CDR1 as LNHNV and CDR2 as YYDKDF (reference sequence). In DNA form, the CDR3 reads TGTGCCACCAGCATTCGTCTAGCGGGGGGGAGCACAGATACGCAGTATTTT. Amino acids: CATSIRLAGGSTDTQYF.

In this sample, this clonotype turned up many times. V and J are TRBV30 and TRBJ2-7, with a weak D call TRBD1 (6 bases). This CDR3 region has 12 residues. The V end lost 3 bases, the J end lost 3 bases, and 9 bases lay between the germline ends. CDR1 GTSNPN and CDR2 SVGIG come from the germline V gene (reference sequence). The CDR3 DNA is TGTGCCTGGAGCAGGGGTCGCTACGAGCAGTACTTC. This codes for CAWSRGRYEQYF.

In this sample, this clonotype turned up many times. The chain joins TRBV11-2 to TRBJ1-6; no clear D. The CDR3 contains 13 residues. Between the trimmed V and J ends, which lost 4 bases and 10 bases, there was a span of 11 bases. Germline CDR1 SGHAT, CDR2 FQNNGV. DNA of the CDR3: TGTGCCAGCAGCTCCGCCGGCGACTCACCCCTCCACTTT. Amino acid sequence: CASSSAGDSPLHF.

This clonotype was picked up a small number of times. The rearrangement links TRBV7-2 to TRBJ2-3; possibly TRBD2 for D (5 bases). This CDR3 is 14 amino acids long. Trimming left V 4 bases short and J 5 bases short, with 13 bases between. The germline gives CDR1 SGHTA, CDR2 FQGNSA. CDR3 sequence: CASSSTSIRDTQYF. The CDR3 region has the DNA TGTGCCAGCAGCTCAACTAGTATCCGAGATACGCAGTATTTT.

As regards this clonotype: With a much larger clone just one base away, this may be a read error. The CDR3 DNA follows: TGTGCCTGGAGTCTGGGACAGGGACGGGGCGAGCAGTACTTC. It translates to CAWSLGQGRGEQYF. The genes are TRBV30 and TRBJ2-7; TRBD1 matches 9 bases. This CDR3 has 14 amino acids. J gave up 6 bases and V 2 bases, and 8 bases lay outside the gene matches. Germline V CDR1 and CDR2: GTSNPN, SVGIG (reference sequence). Using reference TRBV30 and TRBJ2-7 for the parts outside the CDR3, the full variable domain is SQTIHQWPATLVQPVGSPLSLECTVEGTSNPNLYWYRQAAGRGLQLLFYSVGIGQISSEVPQNLSASRPQDRQFILSSKKLLLSDSGFYLCAWSLGQGRGEQYFGPGTRLTVT.

V is TRBV30 and J is TRBJ2-3; D not resolved. Germline CDR1 and CDR2: GTSNPN and SVGIG (reference sequence). Trimming pared 2 bases from V and 6 bases from J, leaving 12 bases between. CDR3 length equals 13 residues. The CDR3 bases are TGTGCCTGGAGTTTTGGAAAGGTCGATACGCAGTATTTT. Its translation: CAWSFGKVDTQYF.

This clonotype was found many times. V gene TRBV6-1 combines with J gene TRBJ2-6; D call uncertain. The germline V and J ends were trimmed by 0 bases and 5 bases, with 11 bases remaining between them. The CDR3 runs 16 residues. Germline assignment: CDR1 MNHNS and CDR2 SASEGT. The DNA for the CDR3 is TGTGCCAGCAGTGAAGCTAGGCTTACCTGGGCCAACGTCCTGACTTTC. This translates into CASSEARLTWANVLTF.

Ten or more counts support this clonotype. The chain employs TRBV30 and TRBJ1-6; TRBD1 might be the D (5 bases). The V gene lost 2 bases and the J gene lost 9 bases, with 17 bases spanning the gap. This CDR3 spans 15 amino acids. Germline V lookup: CDR1 GTSNPN, CDR2 SVGIG (reference sequence). CDR3: CAWSPGPTRGSPLHF. In nucleotides, the CDR3 is TGTGCCTGGAGTCCGGGACCCACCCGCGGTTCACCCCTCCACTTT.